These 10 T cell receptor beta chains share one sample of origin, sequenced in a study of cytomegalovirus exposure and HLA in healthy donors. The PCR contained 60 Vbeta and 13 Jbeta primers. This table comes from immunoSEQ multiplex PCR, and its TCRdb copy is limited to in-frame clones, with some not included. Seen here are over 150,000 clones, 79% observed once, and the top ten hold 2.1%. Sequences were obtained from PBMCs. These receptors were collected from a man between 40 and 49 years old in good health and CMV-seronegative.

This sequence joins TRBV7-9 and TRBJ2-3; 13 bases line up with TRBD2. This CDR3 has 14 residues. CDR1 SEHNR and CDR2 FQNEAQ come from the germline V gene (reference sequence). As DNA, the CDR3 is TGTGGGTCGGGACTAGCGGGAAGGACAGATACGCAGTATTTT. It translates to CGSGLAGRTDTQYF.

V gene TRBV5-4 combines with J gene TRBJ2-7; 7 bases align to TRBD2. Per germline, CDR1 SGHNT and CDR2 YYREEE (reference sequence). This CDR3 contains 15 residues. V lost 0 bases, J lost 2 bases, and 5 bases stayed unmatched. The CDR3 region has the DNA TGTGCCAGCAGCTTGGCCCCTAGCGGTACCTACGAGCAGTACTTC. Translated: CASSLAPSGTYEQYF.

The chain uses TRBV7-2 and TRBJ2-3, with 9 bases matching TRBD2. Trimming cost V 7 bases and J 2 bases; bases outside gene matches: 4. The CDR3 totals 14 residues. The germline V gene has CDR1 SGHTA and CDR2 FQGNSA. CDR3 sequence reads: CASKTSGHTDTQYF. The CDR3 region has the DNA TGTGCCAGCAAAACTAGCGGGCACACAGATACGCAGTATTTT. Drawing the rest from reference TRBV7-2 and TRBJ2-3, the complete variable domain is GAGVSQSPSNKVTEKGKDVELRCDPISGHTALYWYRQSLGQGLEFLIYFQGNSAPDKSGLPSDRFSAERTGGSVSTLTIQRTQQEDSAVYLCASKTSGHTDTQYFGPGTRLTVL.

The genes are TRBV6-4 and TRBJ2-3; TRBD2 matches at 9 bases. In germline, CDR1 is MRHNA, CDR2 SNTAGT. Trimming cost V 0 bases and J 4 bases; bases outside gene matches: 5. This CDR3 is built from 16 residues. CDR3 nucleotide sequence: TGTGCCAGCAGTGACTCTGCGGGAGGGTCGGCAGATACGCAGTATTTT. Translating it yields CASSDSAGGSADTQYF.

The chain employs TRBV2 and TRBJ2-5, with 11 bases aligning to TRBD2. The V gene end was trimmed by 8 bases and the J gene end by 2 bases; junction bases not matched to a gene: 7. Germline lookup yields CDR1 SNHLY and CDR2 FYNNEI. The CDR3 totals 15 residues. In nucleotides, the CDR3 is TGTGCCAGCTTAACTGTAGCGGGAGGGCAAGAGACCCAGTACTTC. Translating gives CASLTVAGGQETQYF.

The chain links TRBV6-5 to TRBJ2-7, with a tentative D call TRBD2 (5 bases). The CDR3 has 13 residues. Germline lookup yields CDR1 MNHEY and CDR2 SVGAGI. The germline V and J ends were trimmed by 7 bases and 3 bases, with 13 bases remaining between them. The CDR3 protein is CASTSAGGYEQYF. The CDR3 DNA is TGTGCCAGCACCAGCGCGGGCGGCTACGAGCAGTACTTC.

The CDR3 DNA sequence: TGTGCCAGCAGTCTCTCAGGTCCTTGGACCGGGGAGCTGTTTTTT. This sequence encodes CASSLSGPWTGELFF. The rearrangement joins TRBV27 to TRBJ2-2; D is undetermined. V lost 5 bases and J 5 bases, leaving 15 bases between the germline ends. This CDR3 comprises 15 residues. The V gene's germline CDR1 is MNHEY and CDR2 SMNVEV (reference sequence).

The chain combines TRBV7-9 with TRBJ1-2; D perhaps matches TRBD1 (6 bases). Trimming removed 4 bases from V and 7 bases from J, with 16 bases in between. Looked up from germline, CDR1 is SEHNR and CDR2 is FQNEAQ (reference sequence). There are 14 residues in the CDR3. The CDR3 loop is CASSSHRDNVGYTF. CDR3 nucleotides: TGTGCCAGCAGCTCGCACCGGGACAATGTTGGCTACACCTTC.

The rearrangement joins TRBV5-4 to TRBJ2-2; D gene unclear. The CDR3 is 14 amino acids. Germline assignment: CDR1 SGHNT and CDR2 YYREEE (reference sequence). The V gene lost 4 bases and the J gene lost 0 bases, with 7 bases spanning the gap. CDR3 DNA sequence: TGTGCCAGCAGCCCCCGTTCGAACACCGGGGAGCTGTTTTTT. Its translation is CASSPRSNTGELFF.

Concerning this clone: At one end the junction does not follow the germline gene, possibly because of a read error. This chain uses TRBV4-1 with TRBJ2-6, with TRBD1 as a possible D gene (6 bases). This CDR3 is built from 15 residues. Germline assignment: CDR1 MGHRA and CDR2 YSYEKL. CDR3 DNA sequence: TGCGCCAGCAGCCTGGACAGCTCTGGGGCCAACGGCCTGACTTTC. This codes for CASSLDSSGANGLTF.